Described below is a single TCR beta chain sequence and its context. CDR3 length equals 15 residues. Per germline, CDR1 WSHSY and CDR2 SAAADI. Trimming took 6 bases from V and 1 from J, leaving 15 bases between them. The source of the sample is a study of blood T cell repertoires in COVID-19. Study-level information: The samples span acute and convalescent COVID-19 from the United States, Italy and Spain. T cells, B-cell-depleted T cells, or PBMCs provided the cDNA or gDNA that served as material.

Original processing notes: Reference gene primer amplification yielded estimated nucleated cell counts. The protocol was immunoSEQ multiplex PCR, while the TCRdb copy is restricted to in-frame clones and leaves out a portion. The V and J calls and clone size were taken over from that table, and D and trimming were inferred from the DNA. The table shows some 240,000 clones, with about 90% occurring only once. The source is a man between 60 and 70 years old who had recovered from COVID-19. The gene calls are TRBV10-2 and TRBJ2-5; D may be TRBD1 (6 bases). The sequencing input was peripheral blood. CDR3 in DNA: TGCGCCAGCAGCGTCAGCCAGGGGACCCAAGAGACCCAGTACTTC. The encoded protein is CASSVSQGTQETQYF.